This is a list of T cell receptor beta chains from one sample in a study of T-cell memory formation after mild COVID-19. TCRdb recomputed calls from the 5' RACE reads with MiXCR, one row per CDR3 protein. The sample holds roughly 620,000 distinct CDR3 sequences, more than 15% seen once. The specimen was PBMCs or a T cell subset sorted from them (not recorded which). The receptor set was obtained from an adult woman who had mild COVID-19 (a few samples of this study predate the infection). Cell type and time point are not known. Both conserved end residues are part of each CDR3. Fields, in order: J gene, V gene, CDR3 protein.

TRBJ2-7,TRBV6-1,CASRETPGEQYF
TRBJ2-7,TRBV7-9,CASSPQRGQVIYEQYF
TRBJ2-2,TRBV9,CASSLEGRGTGELFF
TRBJ2-1,TRBV6-5,CASSYSSLAEIYNEQFF
TRBJ2-7,TRBV7-2,CASSLVPPGTSGYEQYF
TRBJ2-5,TRBV20-1,CSARDREGLKETQYF
TRBJ2-7,TRBV20-1,CSARERANYEQYF
TRBJ2-7,TRBV7-9,CASSSGLGYEQYF
TRBJ2-1,TRBV20-1,CSALLAGYNEQFF
TRBJ2-3,TRBV6-6,CASGDTGFTDTQYF
TRBJ2-1,TRBV4-1,CASSAERYNEQFF
TRBJ1-2,TRBV6-5,CASSLGQSYGYTF
TRBJ2-1,TRBV7-2,CASSLAGTSNNEQFF
TRBJ2-2,TRBV19,CASSATGINTGELFF
TRBJ2-1,TRBV6-5,CASSYSGLVAYNEQFF
TRBJ2-6,TRBV4-2,CASSQPGSSSGANVLTF
TRBJ2-7,TRBV7-9,CASSLEGQISSYEQYF
TRBJ2-5,TRBV19,CASSTSLAGGQETQYF
TRBJ1-5,TRBV18,CASSQGRAPGESQHF
TRBJ2-3,TRBV24-1,CATSDLTEWSTDTQYF
TRBJ2-7,TRBV4-3,CASSQSKQGYEQYF
TRBJ2-1,TRBV5-1,CASSWGTGVINEQFF
TRBJ2-7,TRBV7-3,CASSLTGPPRSYEQYF
TRBJ1-6,TRBV7-9,CASSLTGDAGSPLHF
TRBJ1-5,TRBV6-5,CASSLSWDPKSLSNQPQHF
TRBJ1-1,TRBV7-9,CASSGRGQGNTEAFF
TRBJ2-7,TRBV7-8,CASSLAQDSRGDAEQYF